This record covers a single TCR beta chain. The data are from a study of technical replicates of blood from a handful of donors. The protocol was immunoSEQ multiplex PCR, while the TCRdb copy is restricted to in-frame clones and leaves out a portion. This sample carries over 85,000 clones, approximately 95% of them seen once, and the ten largest clones take roughly 0.35%. V gave up 0 bases and J gave up 2 bases, with 13 bases separating them. CDR1 SGDLS and CDR2 YYNGEE come from the germline V gene. CDR3 length: 16 residues. The specimen was T cells isolated from PBMCs. The sequence was collected from a human donor in good health. J is TRBJ2-3 and V is TRBV9, with D perhaps TRBD2 (6 bases). The DNA for the CDR3 is TGTGCCAGCAGCGTAGCTGCGGGGACCCACACAGATACGCAGTATTTT. Protein product: CASSVAAGTHTDTQYF.